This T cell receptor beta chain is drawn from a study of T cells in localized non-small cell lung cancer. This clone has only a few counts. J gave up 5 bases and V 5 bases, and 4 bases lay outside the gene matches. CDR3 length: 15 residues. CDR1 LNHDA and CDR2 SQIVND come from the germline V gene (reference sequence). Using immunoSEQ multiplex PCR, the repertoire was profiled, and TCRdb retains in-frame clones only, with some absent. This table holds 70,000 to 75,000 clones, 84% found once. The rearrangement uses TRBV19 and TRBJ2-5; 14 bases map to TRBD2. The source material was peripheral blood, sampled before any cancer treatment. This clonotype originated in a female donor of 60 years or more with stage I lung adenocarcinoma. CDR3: CASSVRLAGGETQYF. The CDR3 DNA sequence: TGTGCCAGTAGTGTAAGACTAGCGGGGGGGGAGACCCAGTACTTC.